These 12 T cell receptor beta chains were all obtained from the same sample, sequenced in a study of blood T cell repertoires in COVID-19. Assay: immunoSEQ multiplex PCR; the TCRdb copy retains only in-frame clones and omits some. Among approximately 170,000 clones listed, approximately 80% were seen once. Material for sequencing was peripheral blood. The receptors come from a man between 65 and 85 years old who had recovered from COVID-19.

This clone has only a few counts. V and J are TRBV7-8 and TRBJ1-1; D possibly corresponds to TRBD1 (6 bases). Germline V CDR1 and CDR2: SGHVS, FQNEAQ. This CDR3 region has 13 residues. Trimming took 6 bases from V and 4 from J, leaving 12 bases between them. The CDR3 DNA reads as TGTGCCAGCAGTCCAGGGGAGATCACTGAAGCTTTCTTT. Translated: CASSPGEITEAFF.

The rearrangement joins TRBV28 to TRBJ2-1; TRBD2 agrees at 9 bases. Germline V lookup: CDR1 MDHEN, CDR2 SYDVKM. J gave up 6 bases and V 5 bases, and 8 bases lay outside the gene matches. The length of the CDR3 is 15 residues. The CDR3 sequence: CASSPAASGVNEQFF. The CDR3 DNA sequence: TGTGCCAGCAGTCCGGCGGCTAGCGGGGTCAATGAGCAGTTCTTC.

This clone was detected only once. The CDR3 spells CASSVGKEENTEAFF. As DNA, the CDR3 is TGTGCCAGCAGCGTAGGAAAGGAGGAGAACACTGAAGCTTTCTTT. The J gene is TRBJ1-1, the V gene TRBV9; D is uncertain. Germline CDR1 and CDR2: SGDLS and YYNGEE. The CDR3 runs to 15 residues. Trimming cost V 0 bases and J 1 base, with 10 bases left between them.

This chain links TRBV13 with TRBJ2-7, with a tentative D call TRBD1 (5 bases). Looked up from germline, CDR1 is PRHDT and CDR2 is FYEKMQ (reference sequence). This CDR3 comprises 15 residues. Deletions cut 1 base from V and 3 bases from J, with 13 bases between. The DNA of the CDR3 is TGTGCCAGCAGCTTAGTTGCAGGGAAAGGCTACGAGCAGTACTTC. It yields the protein CASSLVAGKGYEQYF.

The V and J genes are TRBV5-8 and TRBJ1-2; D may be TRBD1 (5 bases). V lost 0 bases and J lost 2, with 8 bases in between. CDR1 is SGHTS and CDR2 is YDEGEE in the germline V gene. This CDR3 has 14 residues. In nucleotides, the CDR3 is TGTGCCAGCAGCTTGGACAGGCCAAACTATGGCTACACCTTC. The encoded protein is CASSLDRPNYGYTF.

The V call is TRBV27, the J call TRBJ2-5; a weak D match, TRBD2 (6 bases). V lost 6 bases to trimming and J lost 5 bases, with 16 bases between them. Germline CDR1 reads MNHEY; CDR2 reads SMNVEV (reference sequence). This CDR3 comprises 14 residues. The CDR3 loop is CASRIAGGIETQYF. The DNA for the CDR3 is TGTGCCAGCAGGATAGCAGGAGGGATTGAGACCCAGTACTTC.

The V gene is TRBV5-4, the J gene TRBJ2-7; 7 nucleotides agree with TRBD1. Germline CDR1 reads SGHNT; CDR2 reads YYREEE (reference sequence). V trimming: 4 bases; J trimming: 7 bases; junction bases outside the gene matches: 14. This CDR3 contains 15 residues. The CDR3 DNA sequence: TGTGCCAGCAGCCTCCAGTGGGGACAGCCGGAAGAGCAGTACTTC. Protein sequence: CASSLQWGQPEEQYF.

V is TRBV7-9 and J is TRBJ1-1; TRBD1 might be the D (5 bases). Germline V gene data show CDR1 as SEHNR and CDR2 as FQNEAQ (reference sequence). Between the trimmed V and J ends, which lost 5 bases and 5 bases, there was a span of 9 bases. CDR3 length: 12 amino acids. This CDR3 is CASSPRVTEAFF. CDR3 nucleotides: TGTGCCAGCAGCCCCAGGGTGACTGAAGCTTTCTTT.

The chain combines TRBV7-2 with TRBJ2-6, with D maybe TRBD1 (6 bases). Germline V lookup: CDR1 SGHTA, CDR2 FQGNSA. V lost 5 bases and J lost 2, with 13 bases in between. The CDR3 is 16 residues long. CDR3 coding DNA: TGTGCCAGCAGCGCCACCGGGACACCTGGGGCCAACGTCCTGACTTTC. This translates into CASSATGTPGANVLTF.

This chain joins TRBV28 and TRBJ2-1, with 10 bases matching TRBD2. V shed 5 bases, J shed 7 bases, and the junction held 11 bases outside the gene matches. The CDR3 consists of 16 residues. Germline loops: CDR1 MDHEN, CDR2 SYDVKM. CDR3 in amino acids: CASSALLAGKRNEQFF. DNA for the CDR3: TGTGCCAGCAGTGCACTACTAGCGGGAAAGCGAAATGAGCAGTTCTTC. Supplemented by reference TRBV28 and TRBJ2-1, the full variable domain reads DVKVTQSSRYLVKRTGEKVFLECVQDMDHENMFWYRQDPGLGLRLIYFSYDVKMKEKGDIPEGYSVSREKKERFSLILESASTNQTSMYLCASSALLAGKRNEQFFGPGTRLTVL.

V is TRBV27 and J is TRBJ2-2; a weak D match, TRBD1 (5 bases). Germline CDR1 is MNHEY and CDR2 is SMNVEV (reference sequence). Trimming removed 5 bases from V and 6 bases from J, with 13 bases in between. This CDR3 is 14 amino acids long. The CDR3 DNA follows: TGTGCCAGCAGTCTCGCTAGGGGTTCCGGGGAGCTGTTTTTT. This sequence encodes CASSLARGSGELFF.

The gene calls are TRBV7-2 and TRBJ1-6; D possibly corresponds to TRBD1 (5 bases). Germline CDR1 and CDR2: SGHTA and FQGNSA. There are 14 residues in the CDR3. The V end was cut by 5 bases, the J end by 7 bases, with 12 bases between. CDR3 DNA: TGTGCCAGCAGCGGGGGGGGAAGGAATTCACCCCTCCACTTT. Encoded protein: CASSGGGRNSPLHF.